The 9 T cell receptor beta chains listed next were all sequenced from one sample in a study of blood T cell repertoires in COVID-19. The assay was immunoSEQ multiplex PCR, and TCRdb's table has in-frame clones only and misses some. The sample has 270,000 or so clones; roughly 88% are singletons. The sequenced material came from peripheral blood. These receptors came from a woman in her 30s with active or convalescent COVID-19.

The chain carries TRBV27 and TRBJ1-5; 8 nucleotides align to TRBD1. This CDR3 comprises 15 residues. The germline gives CDR1 MNHEY, CDR2 SMNVEV (reference sequence). After removal of 6 bases from V and 5 bases from J, the junction contained 9 bases not matched to a gene. CDR3 sequence (DNA): TGTGCCAGCAGCTCCGGGACAGGCCTTTATCAGCCCCAGCATTTT. Translation gives CASSSGTGLYQPQHF.

In its sample, this clone was seen once. The V gene is TRBV29-1, the J gene TRBJ1-4; D not resolved. Germline V CDR1 and CDR2: SQVTM, ANQGSEA. This CDR3 is built from 13 residues. V lost 5 bases and J 8 bases, leaving 15 bases between the germline ends. The CDR3 bases are TGCAGCGTTTCGAGAAAGGGCGGGGAAAAACTGTTTTTT. Its translation: CSVSRKGGEKLFF.

The rearrangement joins TRBV4-2 to TRBJ1-5; D may be TRBD1 (6 bases). V gave up 1 base and J gave up 9 bases, with 10 bases separating them. CDR3 length: 13 residues. Per germline, CDR1 LGHNA and CDR2 YNFKEQ. CDR3 protein: CASSQGGPRPQHF. The DNA for the CDR3 is TGTGCCAGCAGCCAAGGGGGGCCCCGGCCCCAGCATTTT.

The chain couples TRBV7-9 to TRBJ1-1, with 8 bases aligning to TRBD1. The CDR3 has 16 residues. CDR1 is SEHNR and CDR2 is FQNEAQ in the germline V gene (reference sequence). Germline trimming cut 0 bases from V and 4 bases from J; bases unmatched to any gene: 7. CDR3 nucleotides: TGTGCCAGCAGCTTAGCGGACAGGGTAACCGGCACTGAAGCTTTCTTT. Amino acid sequence: CASSLADRVTGTEAFF.

The gene calls are TRBV19 and TRBJ1-4, with 8 bases fitting TRBD1. The CDR3 is 15 residues long. Germline trimming cut 0 bases from V and 8 bases from J; bases unmatched to any gene: 5. Germline CDR1 LNHDA, CDR2 SQIVND (reference sequence). The CDR3 nucleotides read TGTGCCAGTAGTATAGATCGGGGGACAGGCGAAAAACTGTTTTTT. Amino acid sequence: CASSIDRGTGEKLFF. Supplemented by reference TRBV19 and TRBJ1-4, the full variable domain reads DGGITQSPKYLFRKEGQNVTLSCEQNLNHDAMYWYRQDPGQGLRLIYYSQIVNDFQKGDIAEGYSVSREKKESFPLTVTSAQKNPTAFYLCASSIDRGTGEKLFFGSGTQLSVL.

CDR3 amino acids: CSASSRQSPTDTQYF. DNA for the CDR3: TGCAGTGCTAGTAGTCGACAGAGTCCCACAGATACGCAGTATTTT. The rearrangement links TRBV20-1 to TRBJ2-3; D is possibly TRBD1 (5 bases). The germline V and J ends were trimmed by 3 bases and 2 bases, with 15 bases remaining between them. The CDR3 consists of 15 residues. Per germline, CDR1 DFQATT and CDR2 SNEGSKA (reference sequence).

The chain combines TRBV2 with TRBJ1-2; the D gene is possibly TRBD1 (6 bases). Germline V gene lookup returns CDR1 SNHLY and CDR2 FYNNEI. V was clipped by 4 bases and J by 4 bases, with 16 bases between them. CDR3 length: 15 residues. In DNA form, the CDR3 reads TGTGCCAGCAGTGCGAACAGGGTCACGGTCTATGGCTACACCTTC. Amino acids: CASSANRVTVYGYTF.

V and J are TRBV6-1 and TRBJ2-3; the match to TRBD2 covers 13 bases. Trimming cost V 0 bases and J 6 bases; bases outside gene matches: 3. Germline V gene sequence: CDR1 MNHNS, CDR2 SASEGT. There are 16 residues in the CDR3. CDR3 amino acids: CASSEAGLAGADTQYF. The CDR3 region has the DNA TGTGCCAGCAGTGAAGCTGGACTAGCGGGGGCCGATACGCAGTATTTT.

DNA for the CDR3: TGTGCTAGTGCCCTTGCGGGGGAGACCTCTGGAAACACCATATATTTT. Its translation is CASALAGETSGNTIYF. The V and J genes are TRBV12-5 and TRBJ1-3, with D possibly matching TRBD1 (5 bases). V shed 7 bases and J shed 0 bases, with 16 bases lying between them. This CDR3 spans 16 amino acids. In germline, CDR1 is LGHNT, CDR2 FRNRAP. Full variable domain (rest looked up from reference TRBV12-5 and TRBJ1-3): DARVTQTPRHKVTEMGQEVTMRCQPILGHNTVFWYRQTMMQGLELLAYFRNRAPLDDSGMPKDRFSAEMPDATLATLKIQPSEPRDSAVYFCASALAGETSGNTIYFGEGSWLTVV.